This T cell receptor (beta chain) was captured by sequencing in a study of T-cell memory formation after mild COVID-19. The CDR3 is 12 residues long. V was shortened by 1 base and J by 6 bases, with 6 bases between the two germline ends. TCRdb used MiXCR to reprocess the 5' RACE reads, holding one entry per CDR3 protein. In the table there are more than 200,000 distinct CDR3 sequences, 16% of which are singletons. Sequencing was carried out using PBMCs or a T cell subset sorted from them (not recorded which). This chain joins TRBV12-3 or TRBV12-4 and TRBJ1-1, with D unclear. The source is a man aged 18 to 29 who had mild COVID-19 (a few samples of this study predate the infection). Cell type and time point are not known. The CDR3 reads CASSLVAAEAFF. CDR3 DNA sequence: TGTGCCAGCAGTTTAGTCGCGGCTGAAGCTTTCTTT.